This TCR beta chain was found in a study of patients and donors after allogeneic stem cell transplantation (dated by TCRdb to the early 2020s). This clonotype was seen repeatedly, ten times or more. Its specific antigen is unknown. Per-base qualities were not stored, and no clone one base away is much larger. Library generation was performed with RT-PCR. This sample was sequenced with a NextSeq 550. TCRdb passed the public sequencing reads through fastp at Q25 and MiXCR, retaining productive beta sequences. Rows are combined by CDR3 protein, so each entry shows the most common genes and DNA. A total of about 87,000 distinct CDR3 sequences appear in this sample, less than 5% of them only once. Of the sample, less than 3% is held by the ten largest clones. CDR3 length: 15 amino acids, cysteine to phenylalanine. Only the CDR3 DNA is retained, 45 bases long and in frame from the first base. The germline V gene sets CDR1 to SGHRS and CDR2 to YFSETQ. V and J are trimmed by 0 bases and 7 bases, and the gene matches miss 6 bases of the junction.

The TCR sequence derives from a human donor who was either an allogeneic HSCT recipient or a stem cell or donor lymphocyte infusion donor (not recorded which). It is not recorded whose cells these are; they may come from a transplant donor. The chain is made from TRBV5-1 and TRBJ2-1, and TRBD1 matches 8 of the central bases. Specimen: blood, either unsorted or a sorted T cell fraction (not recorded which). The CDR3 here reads CASSLGGQALNEQFF. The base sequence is TGCGCCAGCAGCTTGGGGGGACAGGCCCTTAATGAGCAGTTCTTC. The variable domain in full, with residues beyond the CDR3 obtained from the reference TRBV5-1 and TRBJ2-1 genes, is KAGVTQTPRYLIKTRGQQVTLSCSPISGHRSVSWYQQTPGQGLQFLFEYFSETQRNKGNFPGRFSGRQFSNSRSEMNVSTLELGDSALYLCASSLGGQALNEQFFGPGTRLTVL.